This is a list of T cell receptor beta chains from one sample in a study of Ad26.COV2.S vaccination and SARS-CoV-2 variants. Assay: immunoSEQ multiplex PCR; the TCRdb copy retains only in-frame clones and omits some. The sample shows roughly 700,000 clones, 70% to 90% of them seen only once. The source was peripheral blood, collected in a trial of Ad26.COV2.S vaccine versus placebo. These receptors were collected from a person aged 18-60 years who received the Ad26.COV2.S COVID-19 vaccine or a placebo. Each CDR3 is given with its conserved first and last residue. Each record gives: V gene, clone size, D gene, J gene, CDR3 DNA, CDR3 protein. D genes are given only for firm matches. Clone size is stated in some rows and not others, as once, few, many or a class when expanded.

TRBV29-1	-	-	TRBJ1-5	TGCAGCGTTGAGATGGGGGATGGTCAGCCCCAGCATTTT	CSVEMGDGQPQHF
TRBV20-1	-	-	TRBJ2-4	TGCAGTGCTAGTGGGGGAGGCAAAAACATTCAGTACTTC	CSASGGGKNIQYF
TRBV29-1	-	TRBD2	TRBJ2-1	TGCAGCGTCCAACTAGCGGGGGGGCATGAGCAGTTCTTC	CSVQLAGGHEQFF
TRBV7-9	-	-	TRBJ1-3	TGTGCCAGCAGCTCACAGGGTCCGGGAAACACCATATATTTT	CASSSQGPGNTIYF
TRBV29-1	-	-	TRBJ1-1	TGCAGCGTAGCCTCGGGGGGGTTAGAAGCTTTCTTT	CSVASGGLEAFF
TRBV2	once	-	TRBJ1-2	TGTGCCAGCAGTGAAGCGCTTCGACAGACTAACTATGGCTACACCTTC	CASSEALRQTNYGYTF
TRBV5-1	-	-	TRBJ2-5	TGCGCCAGCAGCTTTCTAGCGCTACAAGAGACCCAGTACTTC	CASSFLALQETQYF
TRBV19	-	TRBD1	TRBJ1-5	TGTGCCAGTAGTCGGGACAGTCCCTCTCTCCTGTACAATCAGCCCCAGCATTTT	CASSRDSPSLLYNQPQHF
TRBV7-8	-	TRBD1	TRBJ2-3	TGTGCCAGCAGCTTCACCGGGACAGGAGATACGCAGTATTTT	CASSFTGTGDTQYF
TRBV11-2	-	-	TRBJ2-7	TGTGCCAGCAGCTTAGTGACGGGACGTTGGACCTACGAGCAGTACTTC	CASSLVTGRWTYEQYF
TRBV5-1	-	TRBD2	TRBJ2-5	TGCGCCAGCAGCTTGGCAGGGCTAGCGGGTTACCAAGAGACCCAGTACTTC	CASSLAGLAGYQETQYF